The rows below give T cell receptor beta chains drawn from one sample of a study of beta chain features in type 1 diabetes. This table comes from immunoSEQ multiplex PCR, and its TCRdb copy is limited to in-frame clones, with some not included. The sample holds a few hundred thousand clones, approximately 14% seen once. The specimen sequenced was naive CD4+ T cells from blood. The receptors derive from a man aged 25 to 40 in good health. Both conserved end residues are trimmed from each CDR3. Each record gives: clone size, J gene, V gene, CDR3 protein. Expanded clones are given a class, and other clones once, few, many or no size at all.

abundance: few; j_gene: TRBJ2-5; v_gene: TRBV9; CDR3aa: ASSEGLGRETQY
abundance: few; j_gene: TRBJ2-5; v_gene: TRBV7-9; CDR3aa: ASSFGQKETQY
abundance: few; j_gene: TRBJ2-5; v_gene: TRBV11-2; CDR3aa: ASSSGTAQETQY
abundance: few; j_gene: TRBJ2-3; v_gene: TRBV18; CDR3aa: ASGLTSAGADTQY
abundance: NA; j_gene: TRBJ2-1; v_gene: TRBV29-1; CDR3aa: SVVPGGGQQF
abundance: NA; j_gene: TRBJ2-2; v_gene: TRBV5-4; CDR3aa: ASSRQNRELF
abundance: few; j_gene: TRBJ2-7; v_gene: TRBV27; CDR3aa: ASRRQGSHEQY
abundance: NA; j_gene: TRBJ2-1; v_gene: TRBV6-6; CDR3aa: ASSYVEDGVRGQQF
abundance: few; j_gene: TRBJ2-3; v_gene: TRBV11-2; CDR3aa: ASSSDRVFLTDTQY
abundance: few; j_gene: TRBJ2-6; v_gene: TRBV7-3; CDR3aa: ASSPEKLANVLT
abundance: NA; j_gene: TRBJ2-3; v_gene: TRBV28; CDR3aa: ASSFSGGADTQY
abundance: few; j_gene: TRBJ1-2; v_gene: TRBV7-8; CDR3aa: ASSKNRGRVYGYT
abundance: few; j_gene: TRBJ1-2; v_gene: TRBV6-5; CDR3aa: ASSYAGQTYGYT
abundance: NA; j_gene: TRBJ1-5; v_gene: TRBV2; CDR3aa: ASSVSYRASNQPQH
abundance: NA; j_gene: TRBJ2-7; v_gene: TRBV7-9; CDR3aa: ASSLERTNYEQY
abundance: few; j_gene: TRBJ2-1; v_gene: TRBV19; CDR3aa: ATAGAGYNEQF
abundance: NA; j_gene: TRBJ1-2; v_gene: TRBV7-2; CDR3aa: ASSLRDRPNYGYT
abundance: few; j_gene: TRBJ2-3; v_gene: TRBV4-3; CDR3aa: ASSQEAQGGDTQY